The entry below gives a single T cell receptor (beta chain) sequence along with its context. This specimen comes from a study of blood T cell repertoires in COVID-19. Per the original data handling: Amplification of reference gene primers provided the estimated nucleated cell counts. The protocol was immunoSEQ multiplex PCR, while the TCRdb copy is restricted to in-frame clones and leaves out a portion. The V and J calls and clone size are taken from that table; D and trimming were inferred from the DNA. This sample carries under 130,000 clones, about 86% of them seen once, and the ten largest clones take 3.5%. The TCR originated in a human donor in a cohort sampled during active COVID-19. Material: peripheral blood.

This CDR3 reads CASSPGLAGGYYNEQFF. CDR3 DNA sequence: TGTGCCAGCAGCCCGGGACTAGCGGGGGGTTACTACAATGAGCAGTTCTTC. The V gene is TRBV11-3, the J gene TRBJ2-1; 15 bases are shared with TRBD2. Germline V CDR1 and CDR2: SGHNT, YENEEA. The CDR3 runs 17 residues. V was clipped by 5 bases and J by 3 bases; unmatched bases: 5.